This T cell receptor (beta chain) was identified in a study of T-cell memory formation after mild COVID-19 (dated by TCRdb to the early 2020s). At the level of the whole study: TCR sequence clusters from the two donors were found to be largely donor specific. T-cell clones expanding and contracting after mild COVID-19 in a couple of donors were tracked by longitudinal TCRalpha and TCRbeta repertoire sequencing. Two young, previously healthy adult volunteers, one female and one male, were included in the cohort. What the work shows at the level of the full study, not this receptor alone: The study included only two mild cases, and larger cohorts that include severe cases with pre-infection samples were judged to be necessary. Some responding clones were detected in pre-infection memory, which suggested that pre-existing cross-reactive memory T cells had joined the SARS-CoV-2 response. SARS-CoV-2 specificity was not confirmed for the second-wave clones peaking on day 37. Clones contracting from day 15 to 85 had balanced CD4/CD8 phenotypes, while a second wave expanding from day 15 to 37 was biased towards CD4+. Contracting CD4+ clones were located mainly in the CM and EM memory subsets, whereas CD8+ clones were found to be enriched in EMRA.

The run used an Illumina NovaSeq 6000. TCRalpha and TCRbeta cDNA libraries were constructed by 5'RACE with constant-segment primers, with sample barcodes and unique molecular identifiers being introduced. RNA was extracted from every sample with Trizol reagent. The libraries were amplified in two PCR steps, and the second step added a second sample barcode and Illumina TruSeq adapters. Libraries were sequenced on an Illumina NovaSeq with 2 x 150 bp paired-end reads. In the authors' own workflow: With migec v1.2.7, reads were demultiplexed and then collapsed into UMI-guided consensus sequences. Using mixcr v2.1.11, UMI consensuses were aligned to TRA and TRB V and J templates and then assembled into clonotypes. A clonotype was counted as expanded or contracted only when both edgeR and NoisET called the clonotype significant, with the noise models trained on biological replicates. edgeR calls used a false discovery rate-adjusted p below 0.01 and a log2 fold-change threshold of 1. As an exploratory analysis of dynamics, max-normalized trajectories of the 1000 most abundant clonotypes were examined by PCA with hierarchical clustering. Separately sequenced CD4+ and CD8+ repertoires were used to assign a CD4 or CD8 phenotype to each responding clone. TCRdb reanalyzed the raw reads on its own, using fastp at Q25 for trimming and MiXCR for clone calling, and kept in-frame beta chains. Duplicate CDR3 protein sequences are folded into a single record with the most common DNA and genes. Here the V and J calls rest on TCRdb's processing, not on the authors' analysis. This sample lists around 390,000 distinct CDR3 sequences; approximately 15% were detected once. The ten largest make up 20% to 25% of the sample.

Taken from the germline V gene, the CDR1 and CDR2 loops are MDHEN and SYDVKM. The germline ends are 21 bases apart after V is trimmed by 0 bases and J by 5 bases. There are 18 amino acids in the CDR3, from cysteine to phenylalanine inclusive. Left in the record is the CDR3 DNA by itself, 54 bases read in frame from the first base. Ficoll-Paque density gradient centrifugation was the method used to isolate PBMCs. In regard to this clonotype: Its antigen target is currently unknown. There are no base qualities to consult, and no much larger clone falls within one base.

The chain employs TRBV28 and TRBJ2-3; the D segment is perhaps TRBD1 or TRBD2, each sharing 6 matched bases. The receptor comes from a man between 18 and 29 years old who had mild COVID-19 (a few samples of this study predate the infection). The sample titles of this study are shuffled in the database, so cell type and time point are left out; the donor was told from shared clones. Sequencing was done on a sample of PBMCs or a T cell subset sorted from them (not recorded which). The base sequence is TGTGCCAGCAGTTTATGGGGGACTCAATTAAGGGGGATAGATACGCAGTATTTT. Its protein is CASSLWGTQLRGIDTQYF.